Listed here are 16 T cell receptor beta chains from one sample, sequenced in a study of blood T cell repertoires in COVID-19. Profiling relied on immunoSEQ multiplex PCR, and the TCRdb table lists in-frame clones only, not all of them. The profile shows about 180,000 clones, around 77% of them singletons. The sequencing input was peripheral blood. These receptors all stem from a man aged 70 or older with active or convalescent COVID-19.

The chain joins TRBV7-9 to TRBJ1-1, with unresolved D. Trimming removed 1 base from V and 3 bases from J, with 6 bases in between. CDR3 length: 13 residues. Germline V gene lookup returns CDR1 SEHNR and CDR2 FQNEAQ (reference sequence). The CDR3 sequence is CASSLVSDTEAFF. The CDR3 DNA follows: TGTGCCAGCAGCTTAGTTTCGGACACTGAAGCTTTCTTT.

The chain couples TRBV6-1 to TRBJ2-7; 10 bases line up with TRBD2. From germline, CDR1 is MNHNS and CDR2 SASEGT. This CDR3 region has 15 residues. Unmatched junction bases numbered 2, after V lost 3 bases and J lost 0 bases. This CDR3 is CASSDWTSGSYEQYF. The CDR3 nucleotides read TGTGCCAGCAGTGATTGGACTAGCGGCTCCTACGAGCAGTACTTC.

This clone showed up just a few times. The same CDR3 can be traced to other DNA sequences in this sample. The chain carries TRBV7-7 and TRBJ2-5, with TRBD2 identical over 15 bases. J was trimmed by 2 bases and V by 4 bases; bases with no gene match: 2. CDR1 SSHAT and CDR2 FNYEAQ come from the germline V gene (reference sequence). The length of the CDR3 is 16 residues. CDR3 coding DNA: TGTGCCAGCAGCTCGGGACTAGCGGGGGGTCAAGAGACCCAGTACTTC. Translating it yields CASSSGLAGGQETQYF. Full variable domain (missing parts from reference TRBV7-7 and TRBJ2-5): GAGVSQSPRYKVTKRGQDVTLRCDPISSHATLYWYQQALGQGPEFLTYFNYEAQPDKSGLPSDRFSAERPEGSISTLTIQRTEQRDSAMYRCASSSGLAGGQETQYFGPGTRLLVL.

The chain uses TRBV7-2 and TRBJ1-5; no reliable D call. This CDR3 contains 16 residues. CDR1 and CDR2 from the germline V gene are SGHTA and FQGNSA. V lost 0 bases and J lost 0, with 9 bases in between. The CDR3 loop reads CASSLAVSVSNQPQHF. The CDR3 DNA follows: TGTGCCAGCAGCTTAGCGGTTTCGGTTAGCAATCAGCCCCAGCATTTT.

The CDR3, as DNA: TGTGCCAGCAGTGAGCTAATCCGGAATGAGCAGTTCTTC. It translates to CASSELIRNEQFF. The V gene is TRBV2, the J gene TRBJ2-1; D unresolved. Germline V gene data show CDR1 as SNHLY and CDR2 as FYNNEI. There are 13 residues in the CDR3. The V end was cut by 3 bases, the J end by 7 bases, with 10 bases between.

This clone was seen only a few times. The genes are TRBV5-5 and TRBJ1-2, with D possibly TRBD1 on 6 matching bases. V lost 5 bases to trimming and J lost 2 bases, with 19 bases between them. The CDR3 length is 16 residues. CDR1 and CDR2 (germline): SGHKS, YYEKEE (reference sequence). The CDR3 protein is CASSPGTGRANYGYTF. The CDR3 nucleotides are TGTGCCAGCAGTCCCGGCACAGGGAGGGCGAACTATGGCTACACCTTC.

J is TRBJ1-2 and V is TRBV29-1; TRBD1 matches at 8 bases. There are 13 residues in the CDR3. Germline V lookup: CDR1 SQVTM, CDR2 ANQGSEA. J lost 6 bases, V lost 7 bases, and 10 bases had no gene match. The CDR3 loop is CSALRQGFDGYTF. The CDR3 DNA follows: TGCAGCGCTCTTAGACAGGGGTTCGATGGCTACACCTTC. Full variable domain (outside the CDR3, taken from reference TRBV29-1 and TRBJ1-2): SAVISQKPSRDICQRGTSLTIQCQVDSQVTMMFWYRQQPGQSLTLIATANQGSEATYESGFVIDKFPISRPNLTFSTLTVSNMSPEDSSIYLCSALRQGFDGYTFGSGTRLTVV.

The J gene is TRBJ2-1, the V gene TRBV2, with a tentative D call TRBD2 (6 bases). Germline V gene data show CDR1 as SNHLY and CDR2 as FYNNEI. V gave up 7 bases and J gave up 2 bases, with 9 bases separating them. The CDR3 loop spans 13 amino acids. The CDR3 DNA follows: TGTGCCAGCACAGGACTACCCTACAATGAGCAGTTCTTC. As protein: CASTGLPYNEQFF.

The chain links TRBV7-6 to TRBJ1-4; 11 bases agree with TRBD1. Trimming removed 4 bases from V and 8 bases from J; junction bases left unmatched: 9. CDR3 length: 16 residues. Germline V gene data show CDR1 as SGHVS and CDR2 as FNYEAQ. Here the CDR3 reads CASSSTPGQGDEKLFF. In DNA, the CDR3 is TGTGCCAGCAGCTCCACCCCGGGACAGGGGGACGAAAAACTGTTTTTT.

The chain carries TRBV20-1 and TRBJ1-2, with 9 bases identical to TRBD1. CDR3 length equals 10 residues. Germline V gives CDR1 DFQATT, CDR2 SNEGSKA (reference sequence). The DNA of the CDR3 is TGCATTTACGGGACAGGGAATCCTACCTTC. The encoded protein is CIYGTGNPTF.

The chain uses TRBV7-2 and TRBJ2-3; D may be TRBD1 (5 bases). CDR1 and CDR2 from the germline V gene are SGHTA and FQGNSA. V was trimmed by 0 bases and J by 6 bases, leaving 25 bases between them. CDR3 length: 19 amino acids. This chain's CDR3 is CASSLAVGWGLGEQDTQYF. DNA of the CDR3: TGTGCCAGCAGCTTAGCTGTCGGTTGGGGCCTAGGGGAACAGGATACGCAGTATTTT.

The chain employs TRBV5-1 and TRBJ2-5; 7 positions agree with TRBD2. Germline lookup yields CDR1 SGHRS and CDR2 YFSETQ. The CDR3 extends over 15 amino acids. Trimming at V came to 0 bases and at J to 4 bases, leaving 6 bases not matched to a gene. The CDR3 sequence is CASSLGGGGGETQYF. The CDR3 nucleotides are TGCGCCAGCAGCTTGGGCGGCGGCGGGGGAGAGACCCAGTACTTC.

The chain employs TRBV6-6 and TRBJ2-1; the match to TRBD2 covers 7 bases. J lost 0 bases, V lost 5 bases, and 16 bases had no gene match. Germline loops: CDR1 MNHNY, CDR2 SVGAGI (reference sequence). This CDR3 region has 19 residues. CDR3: CASSPQGAGLTSSYNEQFF. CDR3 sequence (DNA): TGTGCCAGCAGTCCGCAAGGAGCGGGGCTTACTAGCTCCTACAATGAGCAGTTCTTC.

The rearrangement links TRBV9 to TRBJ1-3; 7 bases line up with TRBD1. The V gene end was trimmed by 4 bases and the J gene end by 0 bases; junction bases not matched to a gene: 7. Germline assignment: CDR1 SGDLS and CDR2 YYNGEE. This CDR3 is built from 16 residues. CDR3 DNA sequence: TGTGCCAGCAGCATGGGACAGCCTGTCTCTGGAAACACCATATATTTT. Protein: CASSMGQPVSGNTIYF.

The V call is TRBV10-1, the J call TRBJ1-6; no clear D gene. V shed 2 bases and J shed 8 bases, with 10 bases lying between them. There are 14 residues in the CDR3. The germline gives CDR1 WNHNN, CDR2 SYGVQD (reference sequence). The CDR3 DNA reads TGCGCCAGCAGTGAGATCGGAGCGGATTCACCCCTCCACTTT. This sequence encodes CASSEIGADSPLHF.

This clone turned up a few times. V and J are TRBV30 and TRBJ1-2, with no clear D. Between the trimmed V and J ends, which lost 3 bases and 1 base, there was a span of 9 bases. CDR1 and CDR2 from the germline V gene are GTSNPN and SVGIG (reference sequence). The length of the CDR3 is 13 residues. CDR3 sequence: CAWRGTVNYGYTF. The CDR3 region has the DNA TGTGCCTGGAGGGGCACTGTTAACTATGGCTACACCTTC.